Below, 23 T cell receptor beta chains from the same sample are listed, as sequenced in a study of OX40 agonist ivuxolimab in advanced cancers. Only in-frame clones appear in the TCRdb table, and some are missing; sequencing was by immunoSEQ multiplex PCR. The table lists around 64,000 clones, 80% to 95% of them singletons. Sequencing used CD4+ or CD8+ T cells sorted from blood, obtained in a trial of the OX40 agonist ivuxolimab. These receptors were taken from an adult with an advanced solid tumor such as melanoma, head and neck, liver or kidney cancer.

The chain carries TRBV11-2 and TRBJ2-1, with 11 bases matching TRBD2. Looked up from germline, CDR1 is SGHAT and CDR2 is FQNNGV. The V and J ends lost 4 bases and 7 bases, in that order; junction bases with no gene match: 6. This CDR3 region has 15 residues. CDR3 sequence (DNA): TGTGCCAGCAGCTATTTAGCGGGGGGGCAGAATGAGCAGTTCTTC. Translated, it gives CASSYLAGGQNEQFF.

The chain links TRBV5-1 to TRBJ2-3; D is possibly TRBD1 or TRBD2 (6 bases each). Germline CDR1 and CDR2: SGHRS and YFSETQ. The CDR3 extends over 17 amino acids. Trimming removed 4 bases at V and 2 bases at J, with 20 bases between. CDR3 in amino acids: CASSPMSGGRDTDTQYF. The DNA for the CDR3 is TGCGCCAGCAGCCCCATGTCTGGGGGGCGCGACACAGATACGCAGTATTTT.

The rearrangement links TRBV7-3 to TRBJ2-5; the D gene could be TRBD1 or TRBD2 (6 bases each). This CDR3 spans 16 amino acids. Per germline, CDR1 SGHTA and CDR2 FQGTGA. Trimming removed 2 bases at V and 5 bases at J, with 18 bases between. The CDR3 DNA follows: TGTGCCAGCAGCTTAGGGGGGCGCCTGGAGATGGAGACCCAGTACTTC. Translation gives CASSLGGRLEMETQYF.

V gene TRBV4-3 combines with J gene TRBJ1-5; the match to TRBD1 covers 8 bases. The germline V gene has CDR1 LGHNA and CDR2 YSLEER. CDR3 length: 17 residues. J gave up 3 bases and V 4 bases, and 11 bases lay outside the gene matches. Here the CDR3 reads CASSPDGTGGNNQPQHF. The CDR3 nucleotides read TGCGCCAGCAGCCCAGATGGTACAGGGGGGAACAATCAGCCCCAGCATTTT.

The CDR3 DNA sequence: TGTGCCAGCAGTTACCCCGTCAGCCAGCCCCAGCATTTT. Its translation: CASSYPVSQPQHF. This chain joins TRBV6-5 and TRBJ1-5, with D hard to call. CDR3 length: 13 amino acids. The ends were cut back, 2 bases at V and 7 bases at J, with 9 bases in the middle. CDR1 is MNHEY and CDR2 is SVGAGI in the germline V gene.

Only one count was recorded for this clone. CDR3 sequence: CASSLLAVSTDTQYF. The CDR3 coding sequence is TGTGCCAGCAGCTTGCTAGCGGTTAGCACAGATACGCAGTATTTT. This chain joins TRBV7-6 and TRBJ2-3; 7 bases align to TRBD2. CDR3 length: 15 amino acids. V dropped 3 bases and J dropped 0; count of bases not matched to a gene: 3. Germline V gene data show CDR1 as SGHVS and CDR2 as FNYEAQ. The full variable domain, with the rest looked up from reference TRBV7-6 and TRBJ2-3, is GAGVSQSPRYKVTKRGQDVALRCDPISGHVSLYWYRQALGQGPEFLTYFNYEAQQDKSGLPNDRFSAERPEGSISTLTIQRTEQRDSAMYRCASSLLAVSTDTQYFGPGTRLTVL.

V is TRBV7-8 and J is TRBJ1-6; the D gene is possibly TRBD1 (6 bases). There are 13 residues in the CDR3. Germline-derived CDR1 and CDR2 are SGHVS and FQNEAQ. Trimming shortened V by 3 bases and J by 8 bases, and 8 bases separated the two germline ends. The CDR3 DNA sequence: TGTGCCAGCAGCTTGCAGGGGCATTCACCCCTCCACTTT. It specifies CASSLQGHSPLHF.

This chain links TRBV19 with TRBJ1-1; D is perhaps TRBD1 (6 bases). The length of the CDR3 is 13 residues. The V gene's germline CDR1 is LNHDA and CDR2 SQIVND (reference sequence). V lost 6 bases to trimming and J lost 4 bases, with 12 bases between them. The CDR3 DNA is TGTGCCAGTAGCCCACAGGGAGGCACTGAAGCTTTCTTT. It is translated as CASSPQGGTEAFF.

The rearrangement joins TRBV5-5 to TRBJ1-1; 7 bases agree with TRBD1. V lost 3 bases, J lost 6 bases, and 11 bases stayed unmatched. Per germline, CDR1 SGHKS and CDR2 YYEKEE (reference sequence). This CDR3 has 15 residues. CDR3 nucleotide sequence: TGTGCCAGCAGCTCCAAACCCCCACAGGGGCCTGAAGCTTTCTTT. It encodes CASSSKPPQGPEAFF.

The J gene is TRBJ2-1, the V gene TRBV2; no definite D call. Germline V gene sequence: CDR1 SNHLY, CDR2 FYNNEI. Trimming removed 7 bases from V and 8 bases from J, with 6 bases in between. The CDR3 extends over 10 amino acids. CDR3 in DNA: TGTGCCAGCAATTCCCATGAGCAGTTCTTC. Translating it yields CASNSHEQFF.

The chain links TRBV11-2 to TRBJ2-7, with D possibly TRBD1 on 6 matching bases. Per the germline V gene, CDR1 is SGHAT and CDR2 is FQNNGV. This CDR3 contains 14 residues. V lost 1 base, J lost 1 base, and 8 bases lay in between. The CDR3 sequence: CASSLGGRSYEQYF. The CDR3 nucleotides are TGTGCCAGCAGCTTAGGGGGGCGATCCTACGAGCAGTACTTC. The whole variable domain, remainder taken from reference TRBV11-2 and TRBJ2-7, is EAGVAQSPRYKIIEKRQSVAFWCNPISGHATLYWYQQILGQGPKLLIQFQNNGVVDDSQLPKDRFSAERLKGVDSTLKIQPAKLEDSAVYLCASSLGGRSYEQYFGPGTRLTVT.

Comment on this clone: Germline is not matched at one junction end, which may reflect a read error. The gene calls are TRBV7-7 and TRBJ2-1; 7 nucleotides align to TRBD2. Germline CDR1 is SSHAT and CDR2 is FNYEAQ (reference sequence). This CDR3 is built from 14 residues. CDR3 region: CASSLTGLVNEQFF. The DNA for the CDR3 is TGTGCTAGCAGCCTCACAGGACTAGTCAATGAGCAGTTCTTC.

The chain recombines TRBV5-4 with TRBJ1-1; weak D call: TRBD1 (5 bases). The germline CDR1 and CDR2 sequences are SGHNT and YYREEE (reference sequence). Trimming shortened V by 0 bases and J by 7 bases, and 7 bases separated the two germline ends. CDR3 length equals 12 residues. CDR3 loop: CASSLVRGEAFF. The CDR3 DNA is TGTGCCAGCAGCTTGGTAAGGGGTGAAGCTTTCTTT.

The J gene is TRBJ2-2, the V gene TRBV6-5; D ambiguous. V gave up 6 bases and J gave up 4 bases, with 12 bases separating them. Germline-derived CDR1 and CDR2 are MNHEY and SVGAGI. The CDR3 sequence is 14 residues long. The CDR3 loop reads CASSLYRGTGELFF. The CDR3 coding sequence is TGTGCCAGCAGCTTATATCGAGGCACCGGGGAGCTGTTTTTT.

The rearrangement links TRBV7-9 to TRBJ1-2, with D unresolved. Germline V gene data show CDR1 as SEHNR and CDR2 as FQNEAQ (reference sequence). The length of the CDR3 is 16 residues. V shed 5 bases and J shed 0 bases, with 16 bases lying between them. The DNA of the CDR3 is TGTGCCAGCAGCCCCACCCTGACGGGCGCTAACTATGGCTACACCTTC. It translates to CASSPTLTGANYGYTF.

This chain connects TRBV4-1 to TRBJ2-5; D is undetermined. The V end lost 1 base, the J end lost 2 bases, and 8 bases lay between the germline ends. In germline, CDR1 is MGHRA, CDR2 YSYEKL. The CDR3 totals 14 residues. The CDR3, as DNA: TGCGCCAGCAGCCAAGGCGGCAGTCAAGAGACCCAGTACTTC. Its protein product is CASSQGGSQETQYF.

CDR3 DNA sequence: TGTGCTAGTACCCGTCCCAGCTCCTACGAGCAGTACTTC. It encodes CASTRPSSYEQYF. The rearrangement links TRBV12-5 to TRBJ2-7; D ambiguous. V dropped 8 bases and J dropped 0 bases, with 11 bases sitting between them. Germline V gives CDR1 LGHNT, CDR2 FRNRAP. The CDR3 has 13 amino acids. Filled out from reference TRBV12-5 and TRBJ2-7, the complete variable domain reads DARVTQTPRHKVTEMGQEVTMRCQPILGHNTVFWYRQTMMQGLELLAYFRNRAPLDDSGMPKDRFSAEMPDATLATLKIQPSEPRDSAVYFCASTRPSSYEQYFGPGTRLTVT.

The rearrangement joins TRBV10-3 to TRBJ1-3, with 7 positions matching TRBD1. V was pared by 10 bases and J by 0 bases, with 6 bases of the junction left unmatched. Germline V gene lookup returns CDR1 ENHRY and CDR2 SYGVKD. This CDR3 comprises 14 residues. CDR3 coding DNA: TGTGCCACCGTACAGGGGTACTCTGGAAACACCATATATTTT. Residues: CATVQGYSGNTIYF.

The chain links TRBV30 to TRBJ1-4; D gene unclear. The V end lost 5 bases, the J end lost 1 base, and 8 bases lay between the germline ends. The germline gives CDR1 GTSNPN, CDR2 SVGIG (reference sequence). The CDR3 loop spans 13 amino acids. The DNA for the CDR3 is TGTGCCTGGTCAGGAGTAACTAATGAAAAACTGTTTTTT. Amino acid sequence: CAWSGVTNEKLFF.

This chain links TRBV19 with TRBJ1-1; tentative D call: TRBD1 (6 bases). V was pared by 1 base and J by 1 base, with 13 bases between. CDR1 and CDR2 (germline): LNHDA, SQIVND (reference sequence). The CDR3 is 16 residues long. CDR3 bases: TGTGCCAGTAGTATAGGAAGGGGGTGGCAGAACACTGAAGCTTTCTTT. Its protein is CASSIGRGWQNTEAFF.

The CDR3 sequence is CASSPGPAGNEQFF. CDR3 coding DNA: TGTGCCAGTAGCCCCGGGCCCGCCGGTAATGAGCAGTTCTTC. This chain links TRBV19 with TRBJ2-1, with no clear D. The CDR3 is made up of 14 amino acids. The V end lost 6 bases, the J end lost 7 bases, and 16 bases lay between the germline ends. CDR1 LNHDA and CDR2 SQIVND come from the germline V gene (reference sequence). The complete variable domain, with remaining parts taken from reference TRBV19 and TRBJ2-1, reads DGGITQSPKYLFRKEGQNVTLSCEQNLNHDAMYWYRQDPGQGLRLIYYSQIVNDFQKGDIAEGYSVSREKKESFPLTVTSAQKNPTAFYLCASSPGPAGNEQFFGPGTRLTVL.

The rearrangement links TRBV4-1 to TRBJ2-7; 10 nucleotides match TRBD2. J was trimmed by 7 bases and V by 1 base; bases with no gene match: 7. The CDR3 is made up of 15 amino acids. Germline values: CDR1 MGHRA, CDR2 YSYEKL. The CDR3 coding sequence is TGCGCCAGCAGCCAAGTTAGCGGGGGGCCCAAAGAGCAGTACTTC. This translates into CASSQVSGGPKEQYF.

This rearrangement joins TRBV6-5 to TRBJ1-1; D is undetermined. V gave up 2 bases and J gave up 1 base, with 5 bases separating them. The germline CDR1 and CDR2 sequences are MNHEY and SVGAGI. CDR3 length: 13 residues. CDR3 nucleotides: TGTGCCAGCAGTTACCAGGAGAACACTGAAGCTTTCTTT. Amino acid sequence: CASSYQENTEAFF.